This record covers a single TCR beta chain. The data were obtained in a study of blood T cells in healthy people across ages. Primed by a sample-barcoded 5' primer and a J-beta primer mix, a second PCR proceeded for about 7 to 11 cycles. TCRdb recomputed calls from the 5' RACE reads with MiXCR, one row per CDR3 protein. The sample lists around 1,700,000 distinct CDR3 sequences, 28% seen once, with 7.7% in the top ten. This CDR3 comprises 13 residues. V lost 5 bases and J lost 2; bases outside the gene matches: 4. Germline CDR1 reads DFQATT; CDR2 reads SNEGSKA (reference sequence). This chain uses TRBV20-1 with TRBJ2-7; TRBD2 agrees at 9 bases. This receptor was identified in a woman in her twenties or thirties in good health. The sample was blood. CDR3: CSARTSVAYEQYF. DNA for the CDR3: TGCAGTGCTCGGACTAGCGTAGCCTACGAGCAGTACTTC.